Presented here are 2 T cell receptor beta chains from one specimen sequenced in a study of cytomegalovirus exposure and HLA in healthy donors. Vbeta (60) and Jbeta (13) primers were used in the PCR. Clones were sequenced by immunoSEQ multiplex PCR, and TCRdb holds only the in-frame ones, with some missing. This table has over 200,000 clones, around four fifths appearing once. Sequenced sample: PBMCs. Source of these receptors: a woman aged 55-70 years in good health and CMV-seropositive.

The chain carries TRBV30 and TRBJ2-7; weak D call: TRBD2 (5 bases). Deletions cut 5 bases from V and 5 bases from J, with 19 bases between. The CDR3 sequence is 14 residues long. Germline V CDR1 and CDR2: GTSNPN, SVGIG (reference sequence). This chain's CDR3 is CAWGRRGFSDEQYF. As DNA, the CDR3 is TGTGCCTGGGGCCGCCGGGGATTTAGCGACGAGCAGTACTTC.

The gene calls are TRBV4-2 and TRBJ1-1; no clear D gene. The CDR3 extends over 13 amino acids. The V and J ends lost 2 bases and 11 bases respectively, with 15 bases between them. Germline V gene data show CDR1 as LGHNA and CDR2 as YNFKEQ. For the CDR3, the DNA is TGTGCCAGCAGCCAACCCGGGCGGGGAGAGGCTTTCTTT. Translation: CASSQPGRGEAFF.